A single sample is the source of the 15 T cell receptor beta chains below, sequenced in a study of Graves' ophthalmopathy and Graves' hyperthyroidism. Amplifying from RNA transcripts, the study obtained TCR beta CDR3 regions. First-round RT-PCR relied on HTBI primers, and a second-round multiplex PCR came next. Using its own MiXCR run on the multiplex PCR reads, TCRdb lists one record per CDR3 protein. The table lists 500,000 to 700,000 distinct CDR3 sequences, 22% of them singletons. The specimen sequenced was peripheral blood. The receptor source for this set is a woman in her late teens or twenties with stable Graves' hyperthyroidism. Some clones in this sample may be carry-over from other donors' samples.

This chain uses TRBV6-5 with TRBJ2-5; D is undetermined. There are 14 residues in the CDR3. Germline V lookup: CDR1 MNHEY, CDR2 SVGAGI. Trimming removed 0 bases from V and 0 bases from J, with 5 bases in between. The DNA of the CDR3 is TGTGCCAGCAGTTACTCGTTGTACCAAGAGACCCAGTACTTC. It specifies CASSYSLYQETQYF.

This clonotype came up many times. The rearrangement joins TRBV2 to TRBJ1-1; D is unclear. This CDR3 has 10 amino acids. V was trimmed by 8 bases and J by 4 bases, leaving 5 bases between them. CDR1 and CDR2 from the germline V gene are SNHLY and FYNNEI. The DNA of the CDR3 is TGTGCCAGCTTCGTCACTGAAGCTTTCTTT. It is translated as CASFVTEAFF.

This clonotype was recorded many times. V gene TRBV25-1 combines with J gene TRBJ2-7; D unresolved. The CDR3 totals 14 residues. Trimming cost V 3 bases and J 4 bases, with 13 bases left between them. Germline-derived CDR1 and CDR2 are MGHDK and SYGVNS. CDR3 amino acids: CASSEGGPRYEQYF. The CDR3 nucleotides are TGTGCCAGCAGTGAGGGCGGACCTAGGTACGAGCAGTACTTC.

The chain recombines TRBV6-1 with TRBJ2-7; D unclear. The CDR3 spans 11 residues. CDR1 and CDR2 from the germline V gene are MNHNS and SASEGT. Trimming removed 10 bases from V and 0 bases from J, with 7 bases in between. DNA of the CDR3: TGTGCCACCCAAAACTCCTACGAGCAGTACTTC. This translates into CATQNSYEQYF.

This clonotype was counted many times. This CDR3 is CASSGQGREAFF. CDR3 in DNA: TGTGCCAGCAGCGGACAGGGCCGTGAAGCTTTCTTT. This chain links TRBV2 with TRBJ1-1; 8 bases map to TRBD1. Per the germline V gene, CDR1 is SNHLY and CDR2 is FYNNEI. This CDR3 is built from 12 residues. With 6 bases clipped from V and 7 bases from J, the junction kept 4 bases outside the gene matches.

The V and J genes are TRBV20-1 and TRBJ1-1, with D perhaps TRBD1 (6 bases). This CDR3 has 13 amino acids. CDR1 and CDR2 (germline): DFQATT, SNEGSKA (reference sequence). V lost 3 bases, J lost 5 bases, and 13 bases lay in between. CDR3 in DNA: TGCAGTGCTAGGAGGCGGGGGGCGACTGAAGCTTTCTTT. It codes for CSARRRGATEAFF.

This clonotype was detected ten times or more. This sequence joins TRBV7-2 and TRBJ1-3; weak D call: TRBD1 (6 bases). Trimming cost V 5 bases and J 3 bases, with 14 bases left between them. Germline V lookup: CDR1 SGHTA, CDR2 FQGNSA. The CDR3 has 15 amino acids. The CDR3 loop is CASSLTGFGGNTIYF. CDR3 sequence (DNA): TGTGCCAGCAGCCTAACAGGGTTCGGTGGAAACACCATATATTTT.

The chain is built from TRBV18 and TRBJ1-2; 8 nucleotides line up with TRBD1. Germline lookup yields CDR1 KGHSH and CDR2 LQKENI. The CDR3 consists of 18 residues. Losses at the gene ends were 3 bases for V and 3 bases for J; bases not matched to a gene: 15. The CDR3 protein is CASSPGIGDRIPYYGYTF. DNA of the CDR3: TGTGCCAGCTCACCGGGTATTGGGGACAGGATCCCGTACTATGGCTACACCTTC.

The chain is built from TRBV2 and TRBJ1-1; D call uncertain. The CDR3 totals 15 residues. Germline-derived CDR1 and CDR2 are SNHLY and FYNNEI. Deletions cut 2 bases from V and 5 bases from J, with 15 bases between. The CDR3 bases are TGTGCCAGCAGTGAAAAGTTGGTAATAGGGACTGAAGCTTTCTTT. Its translation: CASSEKLVIGTEAFF.

This clonotype appeared many times. The chain employs TRBV7-8 and TRBJ1-2, with a tentative D call TRBD1 (5 bases). Trimming shortened V by 5 bases and J by 7 bases, and 11 bases separated the two germline ends. The germline gives CDR1 SGHVS, CDR2 FQNEAQ. The CDR3 is made up of 12 amino acids. The CDR3 nucleotides are TGTGCCAGCAGCGAGGAACAGGTTGGCTACACCTTC. This codes for CASSEEQVGYTF.

This rearrangement joins TRBV11-2 to TRBJ2-7, with D perhaps matching TRBD2 (6 bases). The CDR3 has 14 amino acids. CDR1 SGHAT and CDR2 FQNNGV come from the germline V gene. V was clipped by 8 bases and J by 0 bases, with 14 bases between them. The CDR3 DNA reads as TGTGCCAGCGGGAGGCTAATTGGCTCCTACGAGCAGTACTTC. Translated: CASGRLIGSYEQYF.

Remarks on this clonotype: Sequence at one end of the junction differs from germline and may be a read error. The chain combines TRBV28 with TRBJ2-2, with D tentatively TRBD2 (5 bases). The CDR3 contains 15 residues. Germline CDR1 MDHEN, CDR2 SYDVKM. CDR3 sequence: CASSSGRTISGELVF. The DNA for the CDR3 is TGTGCCAGCAGTTCCGGCAGAACCATTTCCGGGGAGCTGGTTTTT.

This clonotype was seen repeatedly, ten times or more. V usage is TRBV6-1 and J usage is TRBJ2-2; D is uncertain. V was clipped by 5 bases and J by 7 bases, with 5 bases between them. The CDR3 length is 11 residues. Germline V gene sequence: CDR1 MNHNS, CDR2 SASEGT. The CDR3 DNA sequence: TGTGCCAGCAGTCAAAACGGGGAGCTGTTTTTT. Translation gives CASSQNGELFF.

J is TRBJ2-2 and V is TRBV28, with D perhaps matching TRBD2 (6 bases). V was clipped by 10 bases and J by 0 bases, with 15 bases between them. Germline assignment: CDR1 MDHEN and CDR2 SYDVKM. The CDR3 covers 15 residues. The CDR3 DNA reads as TGTGCCACCTTCGGGAGTCCTGCGAACACCGGGGAGCTGTTTTTT. This encodes CATFGSPANTGELFF.

Turning to this clonotype: Given a much more abundant clone one base away, this may be a read error. The rearrangement links TRBV2 to TRBJ2-2; D perhaps matches TRBD1 (6 bases). This CDR3 spans 15 amino acids. The V gene's germline CDR1 is SNHLY and CDR2 FYNNEI. The CDR3 loop reads CASSGPQGRPGELCF. As DNA, the CDR3 is TGTGCCAGCAGTGGACCGCAGGGGCGTCCCGGGGAGCTGTGTTTT.